This entry lists 23 T cell receptor beta chains sequenced from one sample in a study of blood T cell repertoires in COVID-19. Using immunoSEQ multiplex PCR, the repertoire was profiled, and TCRdb retains in-frame clones only, with some absent. The sample yields around 260,000 clones, around four fifths seen once. The specimen was peripheral blood. These receptors came from a woman aged 45-65 years who had recovered from COVID-19.

This sequence joins TRBV6-2 or TRBV6-3 and TRBJ2-7; possibly TRBD2 for D (6 bases). CDR3 length: 12 residues. The ends were cut back, 6 bases at V and 6 bases at J, with 12 bases in the middle. From germline, CDR1 is MNHEY and CDR2 SVGEGT. The CDR3 is CASSSGRLEQYF. As DNA, the CDR3 is TGTGCCAGCAGCTCGGGGAGGCTCGAGCAGTACTTC.

The chain links TRBV28 to TRBJ1-2, with D unresolved. Germline V gene sequence: CDR1 MDHEN, CDR2 SYDVKM. CDR3 length: 14 amino acids. V shed 6 bases and J shed 2 bases, with 13 bases lying between them. The CDR3, as DNA: TGTGCCAGCAGACCCTTCGGGGAGAACTATGGCTACACCTTC. This codes for CASRPFGENYGYTF.

The rearrangement uses TRBV6-5 and TRBJ2-7, with 7 positions matching TRBD1. This CDR3 is 14 amino acids long. CDR1 MNHEY and CDR2 SVGAGI come from the germline V gene. V gave up 6 bases and J gave up 1 base; unmatched junction bases: 6. The CDR3 DNA reads as TGTGCCAGCAGGCACAACAGGGGTTCCTACGAGCAGTACTTC. Translated: CASRHNRGSYEQYF.

The chain uses TRBV19 and TRBJ2-1; the match to TRBD2 covers 9 bases. CDR1 LNHDA and CDR2 SQIVND come from the germline V gene (reference sequence). CDR3 size: 19 residues. The J segment lost 4 bases and the V segment lost 0 bases, leaving 13 bases of the junction unmatched. CDR3 nucleotide sequence: TGTGCCAGTAGTATAGATGTCAGGGGCGGGAGGGCGGCGTACAATGAGCAGTTCTTC. Amino acids: CASSIDVRGGRAAYNEQFF. Filled out from reference TRBV19 and TRBJ2-1, the complete variable domain reads DGGITQSPKYLFRKEGQNVTLSCEQNLNHDAMYWYRQDPGQGLRLIYYSQIVNDFQKGDIAEGYSVSREKKESFPLTVTSAQKNPTAFYLCASSIDVRGGRAAYNEQFFGPGTRLTVL.

The V and J genes are TRBV19 and TRBJ2-2; a possible D gene is TRBD1 (6 bases). Germline V gene sequence: CDR1 LNHDA, CDR2 SQIVND (reference sequence). Trimming removed 3 bases at V and 6 bases at J, with 14 bases between. The CDR3 has 15 amino acids. The CDR3, as DNA: TGTGCCAGTAGTATTTGGGGGCCCCCGTCCGGGGAGCTGTTTTTT. As protein: CASSIWGPPSGELFF. Drawing the rest from reference TRBV19 and TRBJ2-2, the complete variable domain is DGGITQSPKYLFRKEGQNVTLSCEQNLNHDAMYWYRQDPGQGLRLIYYSQIVNDFQKGDIAEGYSVSREKKESFPLTVTSAQKNPTAFYLCASSIWGPPSGELFFGEGSRLTVL.

This clone appeared a single time. This rearrangement joins TRBV10-2 to TRBJ1-1, with D maybe TRBD1 (5 bases). V was cut by 3 bases and J by 6 bases, with 11 bases left in between. The CDR3 contains 13 residues. Germline CDR1 WSHSY, CDR2 SAAADI. The CDR3 DNA reads TGCGCCAGCAGTGAATGGGTAGGGGCTGAAGCTTTCTTT. Translated, it gives CASSEWVGAEAFF.

The chain employs TRBV27 and TRBJ2-7, with D possibly TRBD2 on 7 matching bases. Per the germline V gene, CDR1 is MNHEY and CDR2 is SMNVEV (reference sequence). CDR3 length equals 10 residues. The V gene lost 10 bases and the J gene lost 11 bases, with 15 bases spanning the gap. The DNA of the CDR3 is TGTGCCACTTTAACAGGGAGGGAGTACTTC. This translates into CATLTGREYF.

Only a few counts were recorded for this clone. The chain links TRBV20-1 to TRBJ1-2, with a possible D match to TRBD1 (6 bases). Trimming removed 2 bases at V and 8 bases at J, with 9 bases between. This CDR3 comprises 11 residues. Germline V gene sequence: CDR1 DFQATT, CDR2 SNEGSKA (reference sequence). CDR3 sequence (DNA): TGCAGTGCTAGACCAGGGGAAGGCTACACCTTC. Amino acids: CSARPGEGYTF.

This rearrangement joins TRBV3-1 (or the pseudogene TRBV3-2) to TRBJ2-7, with TRBD1 matching over 9 bases. V dropped 1 base and J dropped 2; count of bases not matched to a gene: 3. CDR3 size: 15 residues. CDR1 LGHDT and CDR2 YNNKEL come from the germline V gene (reference sequence). Here the CDR3 reads CASSQGGTGPYEQYF. CDR3 nucleotide sequence: TGTGCCAGCAGCCAAGGTGGGACAGGGCCCTACGAGCAGTACTTC.

The rearrangement joins TRBV3-1 (or the pseudogene TRBV3-2) to TRBJ2-7; 7 positions agree with TRBD2. The V segment lost 6 bases and the J segment 3 bases; nucleotides outside the gene matches: 2. The CDR3 sequence is 12 residues long. CDR1 LGHDT and CDR2 YNNKEL come from the germline V gene (reference sequence). DNA of the CDR3: TGTGCCAGCAGTCCTAGCGGCTACGAGCAGTACTTC. Translated: CASSPSGYEQYF.

J is TRBJ1-2 and V is TRBV28, with D hard to call. This CDR3 contains 14 residues. Trimming stripped 2 bases from V and 0 bases from J, with 7 bases between. Germline V CDR1 and CDR2: MDHEN, SYDVKM. CDR3 DNA sequence: TGTGCCAGCAGTTTACCCGTAGCTAACTATGGCTACACCTTC. It codes for CASSLPVANYGYTF.

The CDR3 is CASSSSTAEQFF. Here the CDR3 DNA reads TGTGCCAGCAGTTCTAGCACGGCTGAGCAGTTCTTC. This chain connects TRBV12-3 or TRBV12-4 to TRBJ2-1; tentative D call: TRBD2 (5 bases). The CDR3 totals 12 residues. V gave up 4 bases and J gave up 9 bases, with 10 bases separating them.

V and J are TRBV7-6 and TRBJ1-1; 7 nucleotides match TRBD1. CDR1 and CDR2 from the germline V gene are SGHVS and FNYEAQ. V lost 3 bases and J lost 3; bases outside the gene matches: 7. The CDR3 consists of 15 residues. The CDR3 reads CASSLAGQMDTEAFF. CDR3 in DNA: TGTGCCAGCAGCTTGGCGGGACAGATGGACACTGAAGCTTTCTTT.

V is TRBV5-1 and J is TRBJ2-1; no clear D. The CDR3 has 11 residues. V lost 4 bases and J lost 7, with 6 bases in between. Germline values: CDR1 SGHRS, CDR2 YFSETQ. The CDR3 reads CASSDLNEQFF. The CDR3 region has the DNA TGCGCCAGCAGCGACTTGAATGAGCAGTTCTTC.

This clone has just one count. V usage is TRBV6-2 or TRBV6-3 and J usage is TRBJ2-7; TRBD2 matches at 10 bases. Germline values: CDR1 MNHEY, CDR2 SVGEGT. The CDR3 is 16 amino acids. Trimming cost V 2 bases and J 5 bases; bases outside gene matches: 9. The CDR3 protein is CASSYNRGGTSDEQYF. Written as DNA, the CDR3 is TGTGCCAGCAGTTACAATCGTGGCGGGACTAGCGACGAGCAGTACTTC.

This chain uses TRBV7-3 with TRBJ2-1; tentatively, D is TRBD2 (5 bases). Germline CDR1 and CDR2: SGHTA and FQGTGA. V dropped 0 bases and J dropped 0 bases, with 9 bases sitting between them. The CDR3 covers 16 residues. CDR3 protein: CASSLTGGSSYNEQFF. The DNA of the CDR3 is TGTGCCAGCAGCTTAACAGGTGGGAGCTCCTACAATGAGCAGTTCTTC.

The chain recombines TRBV7-2 with TRBJ2-3; possible D gene TRBD2, 6 bases. Trimming took 5 bases from V and 2 from J, leaving 17 bases between them. The CDR3 spans 16 residues. CDR1 SGHTA and CDR2 FQGNSA come from the germline V gene. The CDR3, as DNA: TGTGCCAGCAGCCCGGGCCCGGGACTGATCACAGATACGCAGTATTTT. Its protein product is CASSPGPGLITDTQYF.

This sequence joins TRBV12-3 or TRBV12-4 and TRBJ1-6, with 8 bases lining up with TRBD1. The CDR3 has 13 amino acids. V lost 6 bases, J lost 12 bases, and 7 bases stayed unmatched. CDR3 amino acids: CASSQGQGQPLHF. CDR3 DNA: TGTGCCAGCAGCCAAGGACAGGGCCAACCCCTCCACTTT.

The chain combines TRBV3-1 (or the pseudogene TRBV3-2) with TRBJ2-5; 11 bases line up with TRBD2. Germline V gives CDR1 LGHDT, CDR2 YNNKEL (reference sequence). The CDR3 has 16 amino acids. Trimming cost V 1 base and J 2 bases; bases outside gene matches: 3. The CDR3 here is CASSQGVAGGQETQYF. CDR3 DNA sequence: TGTGCCAGCAGCCAAGGAGTAGCGGGGGGGCAAGAGACCCAGTACTTC.

This chain links TRBV4-1 with TRBJ2-3; 9 bases line up with TRBD2. Germline V CDR1 and CDR2: MGHRA, YSYEKL. The CDR3 loop spans 16 amino acids. Trimming at V came to 8 bases and at J to 2 bases, leaving 11 bases not matched to a gene. The CDR3 region has the DNA TGCGCCAGCCGTAGGGGGCTAGCGGGACCCACAGATACGCAGTATTTT. Translated: CASRRGLAGPTDTQYF.

In DNA, the CDR3 is TGTGCCAGCAGCTTAGAGGACAGCAGTCATCAGCCCCAGCATTTT. It yields the protein CASSLEDSSHQPQHF. The chain joins TRBV7-6 to TRBJ1-5; D may be TRBD1 (6 bases). Germline assignment: CDR1 SGHVS and CDR2 FNYEAQ. Trimming left V 1 base short and J 5 bases short, with 12 bases between. This CDR3 comprises 15 residues.

The rearrangement uses TRBV27 and TRBJ2-5, with TRBD2 identical over 15 bases. The V and J ends lost 4 bases and 2 bases, in that order; junction bases with no gene match: 20. CDR1 MNHEY and CDR2 SMNVEV come from the germline V gene (reference sequence). The CDR3 totals 22 residues. The CDR3 here is CASSSRTPGLAGGWGLQETQYF. CDR3 DNA sequence: TGTGCCAGCAGTTCCCGAACCCCTGGACTAGCGGGAGGGTGGGGCTTACAAGAGACCCAGTACTTC.

This chain joins TRBV5-8 and TRBJ1-4, with 8 nucleotides matching TRBD1. The CDR3 covers 19 residues. With 4 bases clipped from V and 0 bases from J, the junction kept 14 bases outside the gene matches. The germline CDR1 and CDR2 sequences are SGHTS and YDEGEE. The CDR3 DNA reads TGTGCCAGCAGCGCGGACAGGGTACACCTAGTTGCAACTAATGAAAAACTGTTTTTT. It encodes CASSADRVHLVATNEKLFF.